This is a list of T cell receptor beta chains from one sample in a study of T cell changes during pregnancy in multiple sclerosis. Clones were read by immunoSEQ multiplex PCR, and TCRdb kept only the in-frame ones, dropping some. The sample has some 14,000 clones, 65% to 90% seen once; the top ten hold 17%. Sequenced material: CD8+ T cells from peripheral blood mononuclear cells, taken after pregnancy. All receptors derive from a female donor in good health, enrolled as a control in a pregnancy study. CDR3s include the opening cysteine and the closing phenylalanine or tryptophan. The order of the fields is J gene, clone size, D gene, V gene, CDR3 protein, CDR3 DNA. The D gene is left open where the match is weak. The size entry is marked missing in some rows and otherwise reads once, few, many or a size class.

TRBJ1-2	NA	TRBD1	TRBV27	CATSGQANYGYTF	TGTGCCACTTCGGGACAGGCTAACTATGGCTACACCTTC
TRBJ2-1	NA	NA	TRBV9	CASSAGGRAYNEQFF	TGTGCCAGCAGCGCCGGAGGACGGGCTTACAATGAGCAGTTCTTC
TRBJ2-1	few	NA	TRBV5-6	CASSFFRDSYNEQFF	TGTGCCAGCAGCTTCTTCCGGGACTCTTACAATGAGCAGTTCTTC
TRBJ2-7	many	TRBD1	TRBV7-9	CASRPPGQGSGEQYF	TGTGCCAGCAGACCACCGGGACAGGGTTCGGGCGAGCAGTACTTC
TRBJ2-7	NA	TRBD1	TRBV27	CASSHRQGAAYEQYF	TGTGCCAGCAGTCATCGACAGGGGGCGGCCTACGAGCAGTACTTC
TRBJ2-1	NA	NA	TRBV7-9	CASSLDLSPSYNEQFF	TGTGCCAGCAGCTTAGATTTGAGCCCCTCCTACAATGAGCAGTTCTTC
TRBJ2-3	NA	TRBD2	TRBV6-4	CASSPSGGTTDTQYF	TGTGCCAGCAGCCCTAGCGGGGGGACGACAGATACGCAGTATTTT
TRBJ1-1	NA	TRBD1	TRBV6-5	CASSGQPNTEAFF	TGTGCCAGTTCGGGACAGCCAAACACTGAAGCTTTCTTT
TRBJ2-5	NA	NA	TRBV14	CASSLLKKETQYF	TGTGCCAGCAGCCTCCTAAAAAAGGAGACCCAGTACTTC
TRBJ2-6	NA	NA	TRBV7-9	CASSFPRGSGANVLTF	TGTGCCAGCAGTTTTCCCCGGGGCTCTGGGGCCAACGTCCTGACTTTC
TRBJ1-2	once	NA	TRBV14	CASSPSGYGYTF	TGTGCCAGCAGCCCCTCCGGGTATGGCTACACCTTC
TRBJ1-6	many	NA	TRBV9	CASSDRGSPLHF	TGTGCCAGCAGCGACCGGGGGTCACCCCTCCACTTT
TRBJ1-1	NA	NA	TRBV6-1	CASSATENTEAFF	TGTGCCAGCAGTGCTACAGAGAACACTGAAGCTTTCTTT
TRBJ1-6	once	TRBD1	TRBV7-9	CASSATTGYNSPLHF	TGTGCCAGCAGCGCTACGACAGGGTATAATTCACCCCTCCACTTT
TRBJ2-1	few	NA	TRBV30	CAWSVGSAGTVEQFF	TGTGCCTGGAGTGTCGGTAGCGCGGGCACAGTGGAGCAGTTCTTC
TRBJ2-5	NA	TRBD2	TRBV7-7	CASSYPEVAGGSETQYF	TGTGCCAGCAGCTACCCCGAGGTAGCGGGGGGGAGTGAGACCCAGTACTTC
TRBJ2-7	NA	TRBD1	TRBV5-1	CASSPGTGGVRYEQYF	TGCGCCAGCAGTCCTGGGACAGGGGGTGTGCGGTACGAGCAGTACTTC
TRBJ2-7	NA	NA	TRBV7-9	CASSLGTVEGYF	TGTGCCAGCAGCCTGGGGACTGTCGAGGGGTACTTC
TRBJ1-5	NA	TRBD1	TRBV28	CASSSSHQAGQGGDQPQHF	TGTGCCAGCAGTTCCTCCCATCAAGCGGGACAGGGCGGGGATCAGCCCCAGCATTTT
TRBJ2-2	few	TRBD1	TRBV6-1	CASSEESGGTGELFF	TGTGCCAGCAGTGAAGAGTCAGGGGGCACCGGGGAGCTGTTTTTT
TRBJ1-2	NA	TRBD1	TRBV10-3	CAISETDRDTDYGYTF	TGTGCCATCAGTGAGACTGACAGGGATACAGACTATGGCTACACCTTC
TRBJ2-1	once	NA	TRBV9	CASSQWGGAANEQFF	TGTGCCAGCAGCCAGTGGGGGGGGGCCGCCAATGAGCAGTTCTTC
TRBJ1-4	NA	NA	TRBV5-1	CASSLADRAGGEKLFF	TGCGCCAGCAGCTTGGCCGATCGGGCCGGGGGTGAAAAACTGTTTTTT
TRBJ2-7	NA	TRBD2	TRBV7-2	CASSLGGGSYEQYF	TGTGCCAGCAGCTTAGGCGGGGGCTCCTACGAGCAGTACTTC
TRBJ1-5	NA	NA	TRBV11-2	CASSLDRYSNQPQHF	TGTGCCAGCAGCTTAGATCGGTATAGCAATCAGCCCCAGCATTTT
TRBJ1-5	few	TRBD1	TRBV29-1	CSALTGGNQPQHF	TGCAGCGCCTTGACAGGGGGCAATCAGCCCCAGCATTTT
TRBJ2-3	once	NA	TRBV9	CASSVEKGPADTDTQYF	TGTGCCAGCAGCGTAGAGAAGGGGCCCGCAGACACAGATACGCAGTATTTT
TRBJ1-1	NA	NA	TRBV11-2	CASSLARGGGWKGAEAFF	TGTGCCAGCAGCTTAGCTCGTGGTGGGGGCTGGAAAGGGGCTGAAGCTTTCTTT
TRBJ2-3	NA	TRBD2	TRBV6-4	CASSAALAGGPDTQYF	TGTGCCAGCAGTGCCGCACTAGCGGGAGGCCCAGATACGCAGTATTTT
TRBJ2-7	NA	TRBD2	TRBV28	CASSFPASGGSYEQYF	TGTGCCAGCAGTTTCCCCGCTAGCGGGGGCTCCTACGAGCAGTACTTC
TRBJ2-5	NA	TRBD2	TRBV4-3	CASSQDETGLAAGAQYF	TGCGCCAGCAGCCAAGACGAGACGGGACTAGCGGCTGGCGCCCAGTACTTC
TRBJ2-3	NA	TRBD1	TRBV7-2	CASSLTRGTTQYF	TGTGCCAGCAGCCTGACCAGGGGGACTACGCAGTATTTT
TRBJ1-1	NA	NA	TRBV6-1	CASKKSGERAFF	TGTGCCAGCAAAAAGTCGGGGGAGAGGGCTTTCTTT
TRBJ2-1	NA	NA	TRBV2	CASSDARVNEQFF	TGTGCCAGCAGTGATGCCAGGGTCAATGAGCAGTTCTTC
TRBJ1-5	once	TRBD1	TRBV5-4	CASSPGQGNQPQHF	TGTGCCAGCAGCCCCGGACAGGGAAATCAGCCCCAGCATTTT
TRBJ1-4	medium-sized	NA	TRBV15	CATSRDTSGGSEKLFF	TGTGCCACCAGCAGAGATACGAGTGGGGGGTCAGAAAAACTGTTTTTT
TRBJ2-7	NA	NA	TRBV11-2	CASSLVGLSYEQYF	TGTGCCAGCAGCTTAGTGGGCCTCTCCTACGAGCAGTACTTC
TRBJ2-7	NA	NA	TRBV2	CASNQGGSNYEQYF	TGTGCCAGCAACCAGGGTGGTTCAAACTACGAGCAGTACTTC
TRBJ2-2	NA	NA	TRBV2	CASSDPLEGGGELFF	TGTGCCAGCAGTGACCCCCTCGAGGGAGGCGGGGAGCTGTTTTTT
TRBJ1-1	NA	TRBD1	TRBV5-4	CASSLTGGGTEAFF	TGTGCCAGCAGCTTGACAGGGGGAGGAACTGAAGCTTTCTTT
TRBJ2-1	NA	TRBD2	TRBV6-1	CASSAGRLAGLNEQFF	TGTGCCAGCAGTGCGGGTCGACTAGCGGGATTGAATGAGCAGTTCTTC
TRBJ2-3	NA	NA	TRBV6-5	CASSYSGDTQYF	TGTGCCAGCAGTTACTCCGGAGATACGCAGTATTTT
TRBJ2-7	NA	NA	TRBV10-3	CAISEPADSYEQYF	TGTGCCATCAGTGAACCAGCGGACTCCTACGAGCAGTACTTC
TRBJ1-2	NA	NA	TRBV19	CASTTGGPPTTDHLYGYTF	TGTGCCAGTACTACCGGAGGGCCACCGACGACGGACCATTTATATGGCTACACCTTC